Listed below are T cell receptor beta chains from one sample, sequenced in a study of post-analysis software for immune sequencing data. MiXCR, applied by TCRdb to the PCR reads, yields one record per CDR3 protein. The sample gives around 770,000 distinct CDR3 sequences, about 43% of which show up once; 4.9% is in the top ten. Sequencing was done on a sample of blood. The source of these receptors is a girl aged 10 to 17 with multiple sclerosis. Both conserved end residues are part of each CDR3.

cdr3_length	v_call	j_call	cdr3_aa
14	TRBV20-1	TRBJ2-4	CSATTGLAKNIQYF
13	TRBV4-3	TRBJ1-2	CASSQDLGYGYTF
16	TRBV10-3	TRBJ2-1	CATRGAGGNSYNEQFF
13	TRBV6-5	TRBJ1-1	CASRGGTNTEAFF
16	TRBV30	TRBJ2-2	CAWSTGSGIVTGELFF
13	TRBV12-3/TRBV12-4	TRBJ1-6	CASTPVLDSPLHF
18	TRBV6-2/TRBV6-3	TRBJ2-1	CASSDPRGATSSYNEQFF
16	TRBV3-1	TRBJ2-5	CASSQDKVWGRETQYF
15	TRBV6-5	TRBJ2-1	CASSARADSYNEQFF
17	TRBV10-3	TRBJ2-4	CAISEKGSVLTKNIQYF
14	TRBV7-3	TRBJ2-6	CASSLTTGANVLTF
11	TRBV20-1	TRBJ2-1	CSAPFVNEQFF
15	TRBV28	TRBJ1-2	CASSPLGDIPYGYTF
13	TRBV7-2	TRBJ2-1	CASSSRPANEQFF
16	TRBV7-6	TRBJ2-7	CASSLGDRDGTYEQYF
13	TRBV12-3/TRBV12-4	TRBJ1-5	CASSFGRDQPQHF
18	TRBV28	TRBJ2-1	CASSRLEFGGGRNDEQFF
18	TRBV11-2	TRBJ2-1	CASSFGLAEGLSYNEQFF
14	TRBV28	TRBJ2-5	CASSIAGGRETQYF
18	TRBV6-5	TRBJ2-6	CASSYPPGTSSGANVLTF
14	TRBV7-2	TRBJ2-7	CASSFGASYYEQYF
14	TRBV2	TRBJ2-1	CASTQRESYNEQFF
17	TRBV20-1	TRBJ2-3	CSASPLAGVSGTDTQYF
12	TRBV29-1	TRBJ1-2	CSVVTGQDGYTF
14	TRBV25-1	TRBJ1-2	CVSSESLPSYGYTF